The rows below give T cell receptor beta chains drawn from one sample of a study of control samples from healthy donors and cancer patients. The protocol was immunoSEQ multiplex PCR, while the TCRdb copy is restricted to in-frame clones and leaves out a portion. The data contain 150,000 to 200,000 clones, around nine tenths of them singletons. The source material was blood. Source of these receptors: a woman aged 30 to 39 in good health. CDR3s leave out the opening cysteine and the closing phenylalanine or tryptophan.

J gene | V gene | CDR3 length | CDR3 protein
TRBJ2-3 | TRBV5-1 | 13 | ASSGQGAFTDTQY
TRBJ2-1 | TRBV7-2 | 15 | ASSPEGGYLPYNEQF
TRBJ1-1 | TRBV6-6 | 11 | AGGQNMNTEAF
TRBJ2-5 | TRBV28 | 13 | ASSVIAGEEETQY
TRBJ2-7 | TRBV7-6 | 14 | ASSLTRIRDGLEQY
TRBJ2-5 | TRBV5-1 | 14 | ASSLGTSSYKETQY
TRBJ1-1 | TRBV11-1 | 14 | ASSRFRTAMNTEAF
TRBJ2-2 | TRBV6-5 | 11 | ASSSTGPGELF
TRBJ2-6 | TRBV5-1 | 12 | ASSPRQRANVLT
TRBJ2-1 | TRBV5-6 | 9 | ASSFSNEQF
TRBJ1-4 | TRBV19 | 12 | ASTPSASNEKLF
TRBJ1-4 | TRBV27 | 12 | ASSLGQGGEKLF
TRBJ1-1 | TRBV3-1/TRBV3-2 | 11 | ASSHGHGAEAF
TRBJ2-7 | TRBV6-2/TRBV6-3 | 14 | ASSYSGGRVSYEQY
TRBJ1-6 | TRBV13 | 10 | ASSSGSSPLH
TRBJ1-2 | TRBV27 | 14 | ASSPERQGASYGYT
TRBJ2-2 | TRBV28 | 15 | ASSLSGLGAHTGELF
TRBJ1-4 | TRBV6-6 | 12 | ASNLQGDGEKLF
TRBJ1-5 | TRBV4-1 | 12 | ASSQARTNQPQH
TRBJ1-6 | TRBV9 | 11 | ASSVGGRSTLH
TRBJ1-5 | TRBV9 | 12 | ASSGGRADQPQH
TRBJ2-5 | TRBV6-5 | 12 | ASSYRTGRETQY
TRBJ2-2 | TRBV10-3 | 10 | AISERLGELF
TRBJ1-2 | TRBV2 | 12 | ASSLQHRDYGYT
TRBJ2-7 | TRBV6-5 | 9 | ASSNLYEQY
TRBJ2-7 | TRBV13 | 12 | ASSPGTASYEQY
TRBJ2-7 | TRBV5-1 | 10 | ASRRDGYEQY
TRBJ2-1 | TRBV20-1 | 9 | SGASANEQF
TRBJ2-7 | TRBV5-1 | 12 | ASSLTSPTGEQY
TRBJ1-2 | TRBV28 | 10 | ASSDSIYGYT
TRBJ2-7 | TRBV9 | 14 | ASSVSIGAGEGEQY
TRBJ2-2 | TRBV5-1 | 12 | ASSLSASTGELF
TRBJ1-2 | TRBV28 | 14 | ASSLARGGRIYGYT